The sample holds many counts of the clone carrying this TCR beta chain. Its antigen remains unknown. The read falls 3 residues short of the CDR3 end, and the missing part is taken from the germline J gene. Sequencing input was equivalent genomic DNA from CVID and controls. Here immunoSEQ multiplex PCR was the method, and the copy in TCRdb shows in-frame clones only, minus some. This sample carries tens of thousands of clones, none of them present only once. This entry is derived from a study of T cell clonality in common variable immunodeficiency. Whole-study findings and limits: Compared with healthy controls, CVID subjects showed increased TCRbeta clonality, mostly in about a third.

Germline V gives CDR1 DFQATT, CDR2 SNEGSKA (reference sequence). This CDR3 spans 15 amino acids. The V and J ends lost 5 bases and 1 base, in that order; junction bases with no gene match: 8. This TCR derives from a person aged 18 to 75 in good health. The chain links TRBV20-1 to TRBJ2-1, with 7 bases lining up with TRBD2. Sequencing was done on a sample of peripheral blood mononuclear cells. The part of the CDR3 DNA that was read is TGCAGTGCTCGGCTAGCGGTCGCTTCCTACAATGAG. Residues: CSARLAVASYNE. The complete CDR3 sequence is CSARLAVASYNEQFF.